What follows are 23 T cell receptor beta chains derived from one specimen sequenced in a study of cytomegalovirus exposure and HLA in healthy donors. The primer mix had 60 Vbeta and 13 Jbeta primers. Some clones are missing from TCRdb's copy, which holds only in-frame ones; the method was immunoSEQ multiplex PCR. Of some 130,000 clones listed, just under 80% are singletons. The material sequenced was PBMCs. These TCRs come from a male donor in good health and CMV-seronegative.

The chain combines TRBV11-2 with TRBJ2-2; D is perhaps TRBD2 (6 bases). V lost 6 bases and J 7 bases, leaving 9 bases between the germline ends. Germline CDR1 and CDR2: SGHAT and FQNNGV. The CDR3 covers 12 residues. The chain's CDR3 is CASRPEGGELFF. The CDR3 nucleotides read TGTGCCAGCAGACCGGAGGGCGGGGAGCTGTTTTTT.

V and J are TRBV6-5 and TRBJ2-7; TRBD2 matches at 8 bases. Germline V lookup: CDR1 MNHEY, CDR2 SVGAGI. V lost 6 bases and J lost 3; bases outside the gene matches: 10. The CDR3 loop spans 15 amino acids. The CDR3 loop reads CASSLEGSGGYEQYF. Written as DNA, the CDR3 is TGTGCCAGCAGCCTTGAGGGAAGCGGGGGCTACGAGCAGTACTTC.

The genes are TRBV6-5 and TRBJ1-5, with D unresolved. The CDR3 is 13 residues long. V lost 2 bases to trimming and J lost 5 bases, with 7 bases between them. Germline lookup yields CDR1 MNHEY and CDR2 SVGAGI. The chain's CDR3 is CASSYGPDQPQHF. CDR3 sequence (DNA): TGTGCCAGCAGTTACGGTCCGGATCAGCCCCAGCATTTT.

The CDR3 DNA sequence: TGCGCCAGCAGCTCCACTCCTAGCGGGGGGGTTCGCTATGAGCAGTTCTTC. Residues: CASSSTPSGGVRYEQFF. The genes are TRBV5-1 and TRBJ2-1; 12 bases map to TRBD2. V dropped 3 bases and J dropped 8; count of bases not matched to a gene: 12. Germline V gives CDR1 SGHRS, CDR2 YFSETQ. This CDR3 has 17 residues.

The chain employs TRBV7-9 and TRBJ1-1; D is unresolved. V lost 1 base and J lost 0, with 9 bases in between. CDR3 size: 15 residues. Germline CDR1 is SEHNR and CDR2 is FQNEAQ (reference sequence). CDR3 in amino acids: CASSLEVGLNTEAFF. The CDR3 region has the DNA TGTGCCAGCAGCTTAGAAGTGGGCCTGAACACTGAAGCTTTCTTT.

The chain couples TRBV4-3 to TRBJ1-1; 8 bases align to TRBD1. The junction had 13 bases not matched to a gene; V was cut back by 0 bases and J by 1 base. The CDR3 consists of 19 residues. Germline V gene sequence: CDR1 LGHNA, CDR2 YSLEER. The CDR3 is CASSQEGGRGQFRNTEAFF. The CDR3 DNA is TGCGCCAGCAGCCAAGAGGGGGGCAGGGGGCAGTTTAGGAACACTGAAGCTTTCTTT.

The gene calls are TRBV6-6 and TRBJ1-3; D may be TRBD1 (5 bases). Trimming stripped 4 bases from V and 2 bases from J, with 12 bases between. This CDR3 region has 15 residues. Germline V CDR1 and CDR2: MNHNY, SVGAGI (reference sequence). The CDR3 region has the DNA TGTGCCAGCAGTTCGGCAGGGAAGGCTGGAAACACCATATATTTT. It codes for CASSSAGKAGNTIYF.

This clone has just one count. The chain employs TRBV5-6 and TRBJ2-2; TRBD2 agrees at 9 bases. The germline CDR1 and CDR2 sequences are SGHDT and YYEEEE. Trimming took 2 bases from V and 4 from J; bases not matched to a gene: 6. This CDR3 region has 16 residues. CDR3 amino acids: CASSFGLASFTGELFF. The CDR3 DNA reads as TGTGCCAGCAGCTTTGGACTAGCGTCTTTCACCGGGGAGCTGTTTTTT.

The rearrangement uses TRBV7-2 and TRBJ1-2, with TRBD1 matching 7 bases. Germline trimming cut 5 bases from V and 8 bases from J; bases unmatched to any gene: 5. The length of the CDR3 is 12 residues. Germline V CDR1 and CDR2: SGHTA, FQGNSA. CDR3 nucleotide sequence: TGTGCCAGCAGCAGAGACAGGGTCGGCTACACCTTC. It encodes CASSRDRVGYTF.

This chain connects TRBV6-6 to TRBJ1-6, with TRBD1 matching 9 bases. This CDR3 is 14 amino acids long. The V gene end was trimmed by 6 bases and the J gene end by 7 bases; junction bases not matched to a gene: 4. Looked up from germline, CDR1 is MNHNY and CDR2 is SVGAGI (reference sequence). CDR3 bases: TGTGCCAGCAGCAGGACAGGGGACAATTCACCCCTCCACTTT. It is translated as CASSRTGDNSPLHF.

V gene TRBV27 combines with J gene TRBJ2-1; D is ambiguous. CDR3 size: 11 residues. The germline gives CDR1 MNHEY, CDR2 SMNVEV (reference sequence). Trimming left V 3 bases short and J 10 bases short, with 7 bases between. This CDR3 reads CASSFGWEQFF. The CDR3, as DNA: TGTGCCAGCAGTTTCGGTTGGGAGCAGTTCTTC.

The genes are TRBV14 and TRBJ2-4; 10 positions agree with TRBD2. This CDR3 contains 19 residues. The ends lost 0 bases at V and 7 bases at J; junction bases unmatched: 15. Germline V CDR1 and CDR2: SGHDN, FVKESK. CDR3: CASSQDTLAGALHGNIQYF. In DNA form, the CDR3 reads TGTGCCAGCAGCCAAGATACGCTAGCGGGGGCCCTACATGGGAACATTCAGTACTTC.

The chain has TRBV4-3 and TRBJ2-4, with D possibly being TRBD1 (6 bases). Germline CDR1 LGHNA, CDR2 YSLEER. The CDR3 loop spans 14 amino acids. The ends were cut back, 0 bases at V and 8 bases at J, with 11 bases in the middle. CDR3: CASSQEAGVDIQYF. The CDR3 nucleotides read TGCGCCAGCAGCCAAGAGGCAGGGGTGGACATTCAGTACTTC.

This clone came up a few times. The gene calls are TRBV27 and TRBJ1-4, with D possibly being TRBD1 (6 bases). The CDR3 runs 16 residues. V dropped 1 base and J dropped 3 bases, with 12 bases sitting between them. CDR1 and CDR2 from the germline V gene are MNHEY and SMNVEV (reference sequence). CDR3 DNA: TGTGCCAGCAGTTTATACCGAGGACAGCCTAATGAAAAACTGTTTTTT. Protein: CASSLYRGQPNEKLFF.

The J gene is TRBJ2-7, the V gene TRBV19, with D hard to call. This CDR3 comprises 13 residues. CDR1 and CDR2 (germline): LNHDA, SQIVND (reference sequence). V lost 4 bases and J lost 1, with 8 bases in between. The CDR3 loop is CASSTATSYEQYF. CDR3 nucleotide sequence: TGTGCCAGTAGTACGGCGACATCCTACGAGCAGTACTTC. The variable domain in full, with the rest retrieved from reference TRBV19 and TRBJ2-7, is DGGITQSPKYLFRKEGQNVTLSCEQNLNHDAMYWYRQDPGQGLRLIYYSQIVNDFQKGDIAEGYSVSREKKESFPLTVTSAQKNPTAFYLCASSTATSYEQYFGPGTRLTVT.

In its sample, this clone was seen a few times. V and J are TRBV5-1 and TRBJ1-1, with D possibly matching TRBD1 (5 bases). Germline loops: CDR1 SGHRS, CDR2 YFSETQ. Trimming removed 7 bases from V and 2 bases from J, with 27 bases in between. This CDR3 spans 18 amino acids. In nucleotides, the CDR3 is TGCGCCAGCCGGGAGGGGATGAGGGGAAATTCCTTAAACACTGAAGCTTTCTTT. Translated, it gives CASREGMRGNSLNTEAFF.

This chain joins TRBV23-1 and TRBJ1-2, with 7 positions matching TRBD1. TRBV23-1 is reported as an ORF; its role is uncertain. The J segment lost 1 base and the V segment lost 7 bases, leaving 9 bases of the junction unmatched. This CDR3 has 15 residues. This chain's CDR3 is CASTLDRAYNYGYTF. CDR3 in DNA: TGCGCCAGCACCCTCGACAGGGCATATAACTATGGCTACACCTTC.

CDR3 in DNA: TGTGCCAGTAGTGGCTGGCAGGACTACAATGAGCAGTTCTTC. Encoded protein: CASSGWQDYNEQFF. The V and J genes are TRBV19 and TRBJ2-1; D remains ambiguous. The CDR3 length is 14 residues. Germline-derived CDR1 and CDR2 are LNHDA and SQIVND (reference sequence). Trimming removed 5 bases from V and 3 bases from J, with 11 bases in between. Using reference TRBV19 and TRBJ2-1 for the parts outside the CDR3, the full variable domain is DGGITQSPKYLFRKEGQNVTLSCEQNLNHDAMYWYRQDPGQGLRLIYYSQIVNDFQKGDIAEGYSVSREKKESFPLTVTSAQKNPTAFYLCASSGWQDYNEQFFGPGTRLTVL.

The chain combines TRBV5-1 with TRBJ1-3; 8 bases map to TRBD1. With V trimmed by 1 base and J by 0 bases, 0 bases remained unmatched. The CDR3 spans 15 residues. The germline V gene has CDR1 SGHRS and CDR2 YFSETQ. The CDR3 region has the DNA TGCGCCAGCAGCTTGACAGGGGGCTCTGGAAACACCATATATTTT. This sequence encodes CASSLTGGSGNTIYF. The whole variable domain, filled in from reference TRBV5-1 and TRBJ1-3, reads KAGVTQTPRYLIKTRGQQVTLSCSPISGHRSVSWYQQTPGQGLQFLFEYFSETQRNKGNFPGRFSGRQFSNSRSEMNVSTLELGDSALYLCASSLTGGSGNTIYFGEGSWLTVV.

In its sample, this clone was seen a few times. The chain uses TRBV7-8 and TRBJ1-2; 10 positions match TRBD1. The V gene's germline CDR1 is SGHVS and CDR2 FQNEAQ. The V segment lost 3 bases and the J segment 7 bases; nucleotides outside the gene matches: 11. This CDR3 has 16 residues. The CDR3 DNA is TGTGCCAGCAGCTTTTTACAGCCCGGGACAGGGGTTGGCTACACCTTC. Its translation is CASSFLQPGTGVGYTF.

The chain combines TRBV9 with TRBJ2-7, with D tentatively TRBD1 (6 bases). Germline CDR1 SGDLS, CDR2 YYNGEE. Trimming removed 3 bases at V and 0 bases at J, with 13 bases between. The CDR3 spans 15 residues. The DNA of the CDR3 is TGTGCCAGCAGCGCTTCGACAGGCCACTCCTACGAGCAGTACTTC. Protein: CASSASTGHSYEQYF.

As for this clone: At one end, the junction sequence differs from germline, possibly due to a read error. The chain couples TRBV7-9 to TRBJ2-3, with TRBD2 matching 8 bases. Germline V CDR1 and CDR2: SEHNR, FQNEAQ (reference sequence). CDR3 length equals 16 residues. In nucleotides, the CDR3 is TGTTCCAGCAGCTTATGGCGGGGGGACAGCACAGATACGCAGTATTTT. Its protein is CSSSLWRGDSTDTQYF.

This sequence joins TRBV19 and TRBJ2-7; 7 bases map to TRBD1. The V gene's germline CDR1 is LNHDA and CDR2 SQIVND (reference sequence). J lost 2 bases, V lost 5 bases, and 9 bases had no gene match. The CDR3 contains 15 residues. Here the CDR3 DNA reads TGTGCCAGTAGTGATCTAACAGGGGTGGCCTACGAGCAGTACTTC. Translated, it gives CASSDLTGVAYEQYF.